The 24 T cell receptor beta chains given below trace back to one sample, sequenced in a study of blood T cell repertoires in COVID-19. Data came from immunoSEQ multiplex PCR; TCRdb stores just in-frame clones and leaves some out. Of about 350,000 clones listed, approximately 89% are singletons. Sequencing used peripheral blood. These receptors were collected from a woman between 55 and 75 years old with COVID-19, enrolled during active disease.

This sequence joins TRBV5-1 and TRBJ2-3; 10 bases are a match to TRBD2. This CDR3 contains 19 residues. Germline V CDR1 and CDR2: SGHRS, YFSETQ. Trimming at V came to 1 base and at J to 5 bases, leaving 16 bases not matched to a gene. This CDR3 reads CASSLYNTALAGAIDTQYF. CDR3 DNA sequence: TGCGCCAGCAGCTTGTATAATACGGCCCTAGCGGGGGCCATAGATACGCAGTATTTT.

In nucleotides, the CDR3 is TGTGCCAGCAGGTCGGGCGGGGGGTATCAGCCCCAGCATTTT. It codes for CASRSGGGYQPQHF. The chain joins TRBV6-5 to TRBJ1-5; the D gene is possibly TRBD1 (5 bases). V was trimmed by 6 bases and J by 5 bases, leaving 14 bases between them. CDR1 is MNHEY, CDR2 SVGAGI, per germline. This CDR3 contains 14 residues.

V usage is TRBV11-2 and J usage is TRBJ1-5; D is ambiguous. CDR1 is SGHAT and CDR2 is FQNNGV in the germline V gene. This CDR3 spans 13 amino acids. The V end lost 1 base, the J end lost 4 bases, and 5 bases lay between the germline ends. This CDR3 reads CASSLGLNQPQHF. CDR3 in DNA: TGTGCCAGCAGCTTAGGACTGAATCAGCCCCAGCATTTT.

The chain recombines TRBV28 with TRBJ1-2; 9 bases are a match to TRBD1. The ends lost 2 bases at V and 1 base at J; junction bases unmatched: 5. The length of the CDR3 is 16 residues. CDR1 and CDR2 (germline): MDHEN, SYDVKM. This CDR3 is CASSLQTGGFNYGYTF. The CDR3 bases are TGTGCCAGCAGTTTACAGACAGGGGGTTTTAACTATGGCTACACCTTC.

V is TRBV6-6 and J is TRBJ2-1, with TRBD2 matching 11 bases. Germline lookup yields CDR1 MNHNY and CDR2 SVGAGI (reference sequence). The CDR3 covers 14 residues. J lost 5 bases, V lost 4 bases, and 1 base had no gene match. CDR3 in amino acids: CASSFSGGDNEQFF. In DNA, the CDR3 is TGTGCCAGCAGTTTTAGCGGGGGGGACAATGAGCAGTTCTTC.

The V call is TRBV19, the J call TRBJ1-1, with a possible D match to TRBD1 (5 bases). The CDR3 covers 14 residues. CDR1 is LNHDA and CDR2 is SQIVND in the germline V gene (reference sequence). Trimming cost V 4 bases and J 4 bases, with 13 bases left between them. CDR3 loop: CASSKGRVSTEAFF. CDR3 sequence (DNA): TGTGCCAGTAGTAAGGGGAGGGTTAGCACTGAAGCTTTCTTT.

V usage is TRBV13 and J usage is TRBJ1-1; TRBD1 aligns across 8 bases. Trimming at V came to 4 bases and at J to 0 bases, leaving 4 bases not matched to a gene. This CDR3 contains 15 residues. Germline CDR1 is PRHDT and CDR2 is FYEKMQ (reference sequence). This chain's CDR3 is CASSSDRGMNTEAFF. Here the CDR3 DNA reads TGTGCCAGCAGCTCCGACAGGGGAATGAACACTGAAGCTTTCTTT.

This rearrangement joins TRBV27 to TRBJ2-7; D is unclear. V lost 2 bases and J lost 5, with 13 bases in between. CDR3 length: 14 amino acids. Germline V CDR1 and CDR2: MNHEY, SMNVEV (reference sequence). In nucleotides, the CDR3 is TGTGCCAGCAGTTTACGGCTAGGAGTCGACGAGCAGTACTTC. Translated: CASSLRLGVDEQYF.

The rearrangement uses TRBV28 and TRBJ2-1; perhaps TRBD2 as D (6 bases). In germline, CDR1 is MDHEN, CDR2 SYDVKM. Trimming removed 5 bases at V and 3 bases at J, with 14 bases between. The CDR3 contains 15 residues. CDR3 nucleotides: TGTGCCAGCAGTGTGGGTGGAGGGAACTACAATGAGCAGTTCTTC. Encoded protein: CASSVGGGNYNEQFF.

This clone showed up just once. V usage is TRBV19 and J usage is TRBJ1-1, with 8 bases fitting TRBD1. This CDR3 comprises 15 residues. From germline, CDR1 is LNHDA and CDR2 SQIVND (reference sequence). Trimming took 5 bases from V and 1 from J; bases not matched to a gene: 6. The CDR3 sequence: CASSLRGQGNTEAFF. CDR3 coding DNA: TGTGCCAGTAGTCTGAGAGGACAGGGGAACACTGAAGCTTTCTTT.

The chain employs TRBV5-8 and TRBJ2-7; 10 nucleotides match TRBD1. V shed 3 bases, J shed 3 bases, and the junction held 3 bases outside the gene matches. The CDR3 has 14 amino acids. Germline V gene sequence: CDR1 SGHTS, CDR2 YDEGEE. The DNA for the CDR3 is TGTGCCAGCAGCTATCGGACAGGGGGCTACGAGCAGTACTTC. This codes for CASSYRTGGYEQYF. Full variable domain (remainder filled in from reference TRBV5-8 and TRBJ2-7): EAGVTQSPTHLIKTRGQQATLRCSPISGHTSVYWYQQALGLGLQFLLWYDEGEERNRGNFPPRFSGRQFPNYSSELNVNALELEDSALYLCASSYRTGGYEQYFGPGTRLTVT.

The rearrangement joins TRBV9 to TRBJ2-7; TRBD1 matches at 7 bases. Germline V gene sequence: CDR1 SGDLS, CDR2 YYNGEE. The CDR3 has 14 amino acids. V was clipped by 3 bases and J by 2 bases; unmatched bases: 5. The CDR3 is CASSAGTAPYEQYF. The CDR3 nucleotides read TGTGCCAGCAGCGCCGGGACAGCCCCCTACGAGCAGTACTTC. Together with reference TRBV9 and TRBJ2-7, the CDR3 gives the full variable domain: DSGVTQTPKHLITATGQRVTLRCSPRSGDLSVYWYQQSLDQGLQFLIQYYNGEERAKGNILERFSAQQFPDLHSELNLSSLELGDSALYFCASSAGTAPYEQYFGPGTRLTVT.

J is TRBJ2-1 and V is TRBV7-9; 8 bases are shared with TRBD2. J gave up 5 bases and V 5 bases, and 8 bases lay outside the gene matches. The CDR3 has 15 amino acids. Germline V gives CDR1 SEHNR, CDR2 FQNEAQ (reference sequence). In nucleotides, the CDR3 is TGTGCCAGCAGCCCGAGACTAGCGATCGACAATGAGCAGTTCTTC. It is translated as CASSPRLAIDNEQFF.

V gene TRBV5-1 combines with J gene TRBJ2-7, with D unresolved. The CDR3 runs to 14 residues. Germline assignment: CDR1 SGHRS and CDR2 YFSETQ. V shed 1 base and J shed 6 bases, with 14 bases lying between them. For the CDR3, the DNA is TGCGCCAGCAGCTTGACTAACCTGGTTACCGAGCAGTACTTC. This gives the protein CASSLTNLVTEQYF.

The chain carries TRBV30 and TRBJ1-6, with TRBD1 matching 9 bases. The CDR3 spans 15 residues. With V trimmed by 1 base and J by 10 bases, 8 bases remained unmatched. Germline V CDR1 and CDR2: GTSNPN, SVGIG (reference sequence). CDR3 loop: CAWSASGTGFSPLHF. The CDR3 DNA reads TGTGCCTGGAGTGCCTCCGGGACAGGGTTCTCACCCCTCCACTTT.

The V and J genes are TRBV2 and TRBJ1-6, with D uncertain. V was pared by 9 bases and J by 10 bases, with 16 bases between. CDR1 and CDR2 from the germline V gene are SNHLY and FYNNEI. The CDR3 extends over 13 amino acids. As DNA, the CDR3 is TGTGCCAGTCTAAACCCCCCTTACTCACCCCTCCACTTT. It specifies CASLNPPYSPLHF.

The gene calls are TRBV11-3 and TRBJ2-1; the match to TRBD2 covers 13 bases. Germline V gene data show CDR1 as SGHNT and CDR2 as YENEEA. The CDR3 spans 15 residues. With V trimmed by 5 bases and J by 9 bases, 7 bases remained unmatched. The CDR3 sequence: CASSQLAGGTSEQFF. CDR3 nucleotide sequence: TGTGCCAGCAGCCAACTAGCGGGGGGGACAAGTGAGCAGTTCTTC.

V is TRBV5-1 and J is TRBJ1-3; no firm D call. The CDR3 extends over 15 amino acids. The ends were cut back, 4 bases at V and 0 bases at J, with 11 bases in the middle. Germline CDR1 reads SGHRS; CDR2 reads YFSETQ. The CDR3 DNA follows: TGCGCCAGCAGCGCCGAACAGAGCTCTGGAAACACCATATATTTT. It codes for CASSAEQSSGNTIYF.

The rearrangement uses TRBV4-1 and TRBJ2-2; 11 bases fit TRBD2. V shed 1 base, J shed 7 bases, and the junction held 5 bases outside the gene matches. There are 16 residues in the CDR3. Germline assignment: CDR1 MGHRA and CDR2 YSYEKL. The CDR3 coding sequence is TGCGCCAGCAGCCAAGCACTAGCGGGGGCCATCGGGGAGCTGTTTTTT. As protein: CASSQALAGAIGELFF.

The gene calls are TRBV10-3 and TRBJ1-4; D is ambiguous. The CDR3 spans 14 residues. V dropped 3 bases and J dropped 3 bases, with 8 bases sitting between them. Germline loops: CDR1 ENHRY, CDR2 SYGVKD. CDR3 DNA: TGTGCCATCAGTGATCGGGGAGCTAATGAAAAACTGTTTTTT. This gives the protein CAISDRGANEKLFF.

Only a few counts were recorded for this clone. The CDR3 here is CASSSHRGKGTEAFF. In DNA, the CDR3 is TGTGCCAGCAGCTCCCACAGGGGAAAGGGAACTGAAGCTTTCTTT. The J gene is TRBJ1-1, the V gene TRBV7-9, with 7 bases aligning to TRBD1. Looked up from germline, CDR1 is SEHNR and CDR2 is FQNEAQ (reference sequence). J lost 5 bases, V lost 4 bases, and 10 bases had no gene match. This CDR3 contains 15 residues.

This clone was counted many times. DNA of the CDR3: TGTGCCAGCAGTCGATCTGGACAGGGCTTCGACCTCTATGGCTACACCTTC. It encodes CASSRSGQGFDLYGYTF. The V gene is TRBV6-6, the J gene TRBJ1-2; the match to TRBD1 covers 8 bases. This CDR3 spans 17 amino acids. The ends lost 5 bases at V and 4 bases at J; junction bases unmatched: 15. In germline, CDR1 is MNHNY, CDR2 SVGAGI (reference sequence).

The chain couples TRBV10-3 to TRBJ2-1; a possible D gene is TRBD2 (5 bases). The CDR3 length is 11 residues. Germline V gene sequence: CDR1 ENHRY, CDR2 SYGVKD. V was clipped by 6 bases and J by 5 bases, with 5 bases between them. The CDR3 region has the DNA TGTGCCATCAGGAGGGACAATGAGCAGTTCTTC. This sequence encodes CAIRRDNEQFF.

The chain's CDR3 is CASSDVAGSSTDTQYF. CDR3 nucleotide sequence: TGTGCCAGCAGCGACGTGGCGGGGAGTAGCACAGATACGCAGTATTTT. The J gene is TRBJ2-3, the V gene TRBV11-2, with a possible D match to TRBD2 (6 bases). There are 16 residues in the CDR3. The V and J ends lost 5 bases and 0 bases respectively, with 15 bases between them. Germline V gene lookup returns CDR1 SGHAT and CDR2 FQNNGV.